A single sample is the source of the 8 T cell receptor beta chains below, sequenced in a study of cytomegalovirus exposure and HLA in healthy donors. Profiling relied on immunoSEQ multiplex PCR, and the TCRdb table lists in-frame clones only, not all of them. The table records roughly 68,000 clones, around 88% of them present only once. Sequenced input: PBMCs. Every receptor here comes from a woman aged 18-35 years in good health and CMV-seronegative.

The rearrangement uses TRBV28 and TRBJ1-1; the match to TRBD1 covers 7 bases. Germline values: CDR1 MDHEN, CDR2 SYDVKM. This CDR3 is 14 amino acids long. V lost 5 bases, J lost 7 bases, and 10 bases stayed unmatched. The CDR3: CASSVQGDANEAFF. The CDR3 nucleotides read TGTGCCAGCAGTGTCCAGGGGGATGCTAATGAAGCTTTCTTT.

This clone was observed a single time. The rearrangement links TRBV18 to TRBJ2-7; D not certain. The CDR3 has 13 amino acids. V lost 1 base and J 4 bases, leaving 8 bases between the germline ends. Germline CDR1 reads KGHSH; CDR2 reads LQKENI. The CDR3 DNA follows: TGTGCCAGCTCACCACTTCCAGATTACGAGCAGTACTTC. Residues: CASSPLPDYEQYF.

The chain combines TRBV6-5 with TRBJ1-5; weak D call: TRBD1 (6 bases). Trimming removed 1 base at V and 5 bases at J, with 9 bases between. The length of the CDR3 is 14 residues. The germline V gene encodes CDR1 MNHEY and CDR2 SVGAGI. For the CDR3, the DNA is TGTGCCAGCAGTTACTTAGGACAGCATCAGCCCCAGCATTTT. Its translation is CASSYLGQHQPQHF.

This chain links TRBV4-3 with TRBJ2-1, with TRBD1 matching over 7 bases. V shed 4 bases, J shed 5 bases, and the junction held 5 bases outside the gene matches. Germline CDR1 reads LGHNA; CDR2 reads YSLEER. This CDR3 is 14 amino acids long. CDR3 in amino acids: CASSRGQTNNEQFF. DNA of the CDR3: TGCGCCAGCAGCCGGGGACAGACTAACAATGAGCAGTTCTTC.

The chain combines TRBV13 with TRBJ2-5; 13 nucleotides agree with TRBD2. The CDR3 runs 17 residues. Trimming removed 5 bases from V and 5 bases from J; junction bases left unmatched: 11. The germline V gene has CDR1 PRHDT and CDR2 FYEKMQ (reference sequence). CDR3: CASSPGQLAGGAETQYF. The CDR3 nucleotides read TGTGCCAGCAGCCCGGGGCAACTAGCGGGGGGGGCGGAGACCCAGTACTTC. Variable domain in full (rest from reference TRBV13 and TRBJ2-5): AAGVIQSPRHLIKEKRETATLKCYPIPRHDTVYWYQQGPGQDPQFLISFYEKMQSDKGSIPDRFSAQQFSDYHSELNMSSLELGDSALYFCASSPGQLAGGAETQYFGPGTRLLVL.

This chain's CDR3 is CASSTPQSRANVLTF. The CDR3 bases are TGTGCCAGCAGCACGCCACAAAGTCGGGCCAACGTCCTGACTTTC. The V and J genes are TRBV7-8 and TRBJ2-6, with D uncertain. V was pared by 5 bases and J by 5 bases, with 13 bases between. Germline V gene data show CDR1 as SGHVS and CDR2 as FQNEAQ. The CDR3 contains 15 residues. Full variable domain (missing parts from reference TRBV7-8 and TRBJ2-6): GAGVSQSPRYKVAKRGQDVALRCDPISGHVSLFWYQQALGQGPEFLTYFQNEAQLDKSGLPSDRFFAERPEGSVSTLKIQRTQQEDSAVYLCASSTPQSRANVLTFGAGSRLTVL.

The rearrangement uses TRBV12-2 and TRBJ2-7; TRBD2 is taken as the D call from the table, unchecked against the DNA. TRBV12-2 is listed as a pseudogene. The length of the CDR3 is 17 residues. The CDR3 DNA reads TGTGCAAGTCGCTTAGCGTTGTGGGACTCCGCCTCATACGAGCAGTACTTC. This codes for CASRLALWDSASYEQYF.

The chain recombines TRBV9 with TRBJ1-5, with TRBD1 matching 8 bases. The CDR3 contains 14 residues. The V segment lost 3 bases and the J segment 5 bases; nucleotides outside the gene matches: 4. The V gene's germline CDR1 is SGDLS and CDR2 YYNGEE. CDR3: CASSATTGDQPQHF. CDR3 coding DNA: TGTGCCAGCAGCGCCACGACAGGGGATCAGCCCCAGCATTTT.